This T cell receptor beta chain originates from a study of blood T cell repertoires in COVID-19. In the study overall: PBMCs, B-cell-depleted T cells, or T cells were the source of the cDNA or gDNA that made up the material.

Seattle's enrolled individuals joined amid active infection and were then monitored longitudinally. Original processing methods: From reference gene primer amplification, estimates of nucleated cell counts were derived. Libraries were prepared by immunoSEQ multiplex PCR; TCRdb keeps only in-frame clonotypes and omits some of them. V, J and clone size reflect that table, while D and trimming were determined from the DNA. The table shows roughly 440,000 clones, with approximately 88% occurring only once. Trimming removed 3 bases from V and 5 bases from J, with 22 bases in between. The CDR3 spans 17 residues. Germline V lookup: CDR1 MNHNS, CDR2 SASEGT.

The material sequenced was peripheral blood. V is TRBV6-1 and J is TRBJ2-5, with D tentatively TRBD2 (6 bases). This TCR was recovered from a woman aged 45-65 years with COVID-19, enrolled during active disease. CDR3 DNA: TGTGCCAGCAGTGAGAGGAGGAGGGCCGGGGGACCGGAGACCCAGTACTTC. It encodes CASSERRRAGGPETQYF.